This TCR beta chain was captured in a study of CD8 T cells in Susac syndrome. Sequencing targeted TCR beta in T cells from blood (CD8+ and CD4+). Matching for age and sex applied to the controls, who were healthy donors. TEMRA cells were enriched by FACS, and CD4+ and CD8+ T cells were negatively isolated. The authors reverse transcribed roughly 0.5 to 1 ug RNA with random hexamers. An immunoSEQ multiplex PCR generated amplified TCR beta CDR3 products spanning 54 Vbeta and 13 Jbeta. One entry per CDR3 protein, called by TCRdb with MiXCR from the immunoSEQ multiplex PCR reads. In the table there are 100,000 or so distinct CDR3 sequences, 80% to 95% of which are singletons. V was shortened by 6 bases and J by 6 bases, with 11 bases between the two germline ends. There are 13 residues in the CDR3. Germline CDR1 is MNHEY and CDR2 is SVGEGT.

The sequencing sample was made of CD8+ T cells from PBMCs. The chain carries TRBV6-2 or TRBV6-3 and TRBJ2-2; weak D call: TRBD1 (6 bases). The source is a human donor in good health. This CDR3 is CASRNRASGELFF. Written as DNA, the CDR3 is TGTGCCAGCAGGAACAGGGCTTCCGGGGAGCTGTTTTTT.